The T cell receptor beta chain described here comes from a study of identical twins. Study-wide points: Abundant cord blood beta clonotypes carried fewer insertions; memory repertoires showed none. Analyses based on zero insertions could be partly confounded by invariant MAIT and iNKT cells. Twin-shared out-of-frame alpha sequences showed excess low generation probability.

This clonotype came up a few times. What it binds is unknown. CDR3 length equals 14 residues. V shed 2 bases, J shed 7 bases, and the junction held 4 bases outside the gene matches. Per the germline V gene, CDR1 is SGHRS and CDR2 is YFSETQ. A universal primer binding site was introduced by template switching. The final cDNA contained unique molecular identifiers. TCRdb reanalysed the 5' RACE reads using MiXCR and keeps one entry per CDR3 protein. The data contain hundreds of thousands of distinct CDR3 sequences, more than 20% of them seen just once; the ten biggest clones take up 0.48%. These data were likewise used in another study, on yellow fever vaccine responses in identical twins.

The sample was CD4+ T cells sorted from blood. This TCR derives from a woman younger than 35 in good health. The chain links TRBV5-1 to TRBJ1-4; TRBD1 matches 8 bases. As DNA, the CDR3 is TGCGCCAGCAGCTTCGGACAGGGCAGTGAAAAACTGTTTTTT. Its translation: CASSFGQGSEKLFF. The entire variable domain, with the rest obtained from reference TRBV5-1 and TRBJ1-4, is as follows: KAGVTQTPRYLIKTRGQQVTLSCSPISGHRSVSWYQQTPGQGLQFLFEYFSETQRNKGNFPGRFSGRQFSNSRSEMNVSTLELGDSALYLCASSFGQGSEKLFFGSGTQLSVL.